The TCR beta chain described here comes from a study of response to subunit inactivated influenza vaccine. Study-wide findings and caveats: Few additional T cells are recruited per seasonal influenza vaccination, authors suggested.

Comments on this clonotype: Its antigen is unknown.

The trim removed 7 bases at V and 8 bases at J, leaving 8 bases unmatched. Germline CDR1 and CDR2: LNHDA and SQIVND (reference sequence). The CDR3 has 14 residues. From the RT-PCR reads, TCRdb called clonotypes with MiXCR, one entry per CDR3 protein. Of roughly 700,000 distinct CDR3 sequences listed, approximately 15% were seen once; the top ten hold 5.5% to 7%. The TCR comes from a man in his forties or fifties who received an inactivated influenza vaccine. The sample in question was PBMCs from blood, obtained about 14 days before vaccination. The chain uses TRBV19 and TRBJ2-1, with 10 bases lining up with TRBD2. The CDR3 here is CASTPLAGWDEQFF. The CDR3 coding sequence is TGTGCCAGTACCCCACTAGCGGGATGGGATGAGCAGTTCTTC.